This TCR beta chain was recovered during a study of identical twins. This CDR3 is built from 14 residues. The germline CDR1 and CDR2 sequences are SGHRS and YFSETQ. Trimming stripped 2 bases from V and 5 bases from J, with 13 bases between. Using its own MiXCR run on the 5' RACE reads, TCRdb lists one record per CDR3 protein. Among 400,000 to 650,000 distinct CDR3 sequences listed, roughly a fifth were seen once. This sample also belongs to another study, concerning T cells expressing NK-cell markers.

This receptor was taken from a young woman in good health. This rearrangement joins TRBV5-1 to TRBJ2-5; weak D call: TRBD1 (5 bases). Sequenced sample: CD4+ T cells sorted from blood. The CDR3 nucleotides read TGCGCCAGCAGCTTCAGCGCAGGGTCGGAGACCCAGTACTTC. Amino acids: CASSFSAGSETQYF.